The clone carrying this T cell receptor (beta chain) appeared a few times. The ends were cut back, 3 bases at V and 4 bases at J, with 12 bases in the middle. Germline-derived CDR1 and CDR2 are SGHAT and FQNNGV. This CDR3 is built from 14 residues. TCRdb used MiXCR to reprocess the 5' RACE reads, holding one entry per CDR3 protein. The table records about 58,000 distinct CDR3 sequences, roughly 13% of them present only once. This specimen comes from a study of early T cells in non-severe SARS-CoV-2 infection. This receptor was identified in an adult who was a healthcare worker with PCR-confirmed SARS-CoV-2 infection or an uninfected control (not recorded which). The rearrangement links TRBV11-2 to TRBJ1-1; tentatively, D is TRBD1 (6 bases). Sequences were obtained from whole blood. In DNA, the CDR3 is TGTGCCAGCAGCTTTCCAGGGGTGGCCACTGAAGCTTTCTTT. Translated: CASSFPGVATEAFF.